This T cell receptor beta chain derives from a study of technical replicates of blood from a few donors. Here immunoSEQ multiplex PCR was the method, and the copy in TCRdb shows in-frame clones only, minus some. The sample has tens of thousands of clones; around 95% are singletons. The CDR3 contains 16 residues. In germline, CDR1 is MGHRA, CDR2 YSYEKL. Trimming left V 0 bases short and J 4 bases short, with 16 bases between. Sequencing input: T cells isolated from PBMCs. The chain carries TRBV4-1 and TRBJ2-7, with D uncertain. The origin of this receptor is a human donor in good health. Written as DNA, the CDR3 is TGCGCCAGCAGCCAAGAGCTCACTTCCATCAATTACGAGCAGTACTTC. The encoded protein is CASSQELTSINYEQYF.